One and the same sample provided the 11 T cell receptor beta chains below, sequenced in a study of beta chain features in type 1 diabetes. All of the isolated RNA was reverse transcribed, so expressed TCRB transcripts were sequenced. Using immunoSEQ multiplex PCR, the repertoire was profiled, and TCRdb retains in-frame clones only, with some absent. The top ten clones hold about 0.093% of a sample with 500,000 to 700,000 clones, roughly a sixth of them seen once. The sequenced sample consisted of naive CD4+ T cells from blood. The receptors were gathered from a man younger than 30 in good health.

This chain uses TRBV5-1 with TRBJ2-7; no reliable D call. The CDR3 is 13 residues long. V was cut by 2 bases and J by 7 bases, with 13 bases left in between. Germline V gene sequence: CDR1 SGHRS, CDR2 YFSETQ. CDR3 bases: TGCGCCAGCAGCTTTATTAGGGCTGGGGAGCAGTACTTC. It codes for CASSFIRAGEQYF.

A remark on this clone: Distinct nucleotide sequences in the sample also encode this CDR3. This chain joins TRBV18 and TRBJ2-7, with TRBD1 matching 7 bases. Germline CDR1 KGHSH, CDR2 LQKENI. This CDR3 is built from 13 residues. J was trimmed by 4 bases and V by 3 bases; bases with no gene match: 3. The CDR3 coding sequence is TGTGCCAGCTCACCGGCAGGGGGTTACGAGCAGTACTTC. Translating it yields CASSPAGGYEQYF.

This clone was seen only a few times. The chain carries TRBV9 and TRBJ1-4; no firm D call. Trimming took off 4 bases at V and 0 bases at J, with 7 bases between the two ends. Germline loops: CDR1 SGDLS, CDR2 YYNGEE. The CDR3 is 14 amino acids. The CDR3 sequence is CASSKYATNEKLFF. The CDR3 DNA reads TGTGCCAGCAGCAAGTATGCAACTAATGAAAAACTGTTTTTT.

This clone was observed a few times. The chain joins TRBV2 to TRBJ1-2; 7 bases align to TRBD1. The CDR3 runs 13 residues. Germline loops: CDR1 SNHLY, CDR2 FYNNEI. With 6 bases clipped from V and 4 bases from J, the junction kept 5 bases outside the gene matches. The chain's CDR3 is CASSDDRVYGYTF. The CDR3 DNA reads TGTGCCAGCAGCGACGACAGGGTCTATGGCTACACCTTC.

The sample holds a few counts of this clone. V gene TRBV5-1 combines with J gene TRBJ2-5; D call uncertain. V dropped 0 bases and J dropped 7 bases, with 10 bases sitting between them. Germline loops: CDR1 SGHRS, CDR2 YFSETQ. There are 13 residues in the CDR3. As DNA, the CDR3 is TGCGCCAGCAGCTTGGGGGCCTCGGGGACCCAGTACTTC. Encoded protein: CASSLGASGTQYF.

This sequence joins TRBV2 and TRBJ2-7; D may be TRBD1 or TRBD2 (5 bases each). There are 12 residues in the CDR3. The V end lost 8 bases, the J end lost 3 bases, and 11 bases lay between the germline ends. Germline V gene lookup returns CDR1 SNHLY and CDR2 FYNNEI. CDR3 protein: CASGDRNYEQYF. The CDR3 DNA is TGTGCCAGCGGGGACCGAAACTACGAGCAGTACTTC.

The chain carries TRBV25-1 and TRBJ2-5; TRBD1 or TRBD2 may be the D gene (5 bases each). The V and J ends lost 3 bases and 0 bases respectively, with 14 bases between them. The CDR3 runs 16 residues. Germline CDR1 reads MGHDK; CDR2 reads SYGVNS. DNA of the CDR3: TGTGCCAGCAGTGAGGGTTCGGGGCATTACCAAGAGACCCAGTACTTC. It is translated as CASSEGSGHYQETQYF.

The J gene is TRBJ1-5, the V gene TRBV11-2, with D hard to call. CDR1 is SGHAT, CDR2 FQNNGV, per germline. V lost 0 bases and J 6 bases, leaving 6 bases between the germline ends. The CDR3 consists of 13 residues. The CDR3 spells CASSLDHSQPQHF. The CDR3 nucleotides are TGTGCCAGCAGCTTAGATCACAGTCAGCCCCAGCATTTT.

The chain joins TRBV7-2 to TRBJ2-7; either TRBD1 or TRBD2 may supply D (7 bases each). The CDR3 extends over 15 amino acids. Trimming removed 10 bases at V and 0 bases at J, with 19 bases between. Looked up from germline, CDR1 is SGHTA and CDR2 is FQGNSA. CDR3 sequence: CATTPGGGFSYEQYF. The CDR3 DNA sequence: TGTGCCACCACGCCAGGGGGGGGTTTCTCCTACGAGCAGTACTTC.

J is TRBJ2-7 and V is TRBV18; a possible D gene is TRBD1 (6 bases). The CDR3 is 13 residues long. Looked up from germline, CDR1 is KGHSH and CDR2 is LQKENI. Deletions cut 4 bases from V and 4 bases from J, with 11 bases between. The chain's CDR3 is CASSRQEVYEQYF. CDR3 coding DNA: TGTGCCAGCTCACGACAGGAGGTATACGAGCAGTACTTC. The full variable domain, in which reference TRBV18 and TRBJ2-7 provide the parts outside the CDR3, is NAGVMQNPRHLVRRRGQEARLRCSPMKGHSHVYWYRQLPEEGLKFMVYLQKENIIDESGMPKERFSAEFPKEGPSILRIQQVVRGDSAAYFCASSRQEVYEQYFGPGTRLTVT.

This clone was detected ten times or more. The rearrangement joins TRBV14 to TRBJ2-1; a possible D gene is TRBD2 (6 bases). Germline V lookup: CDR1 SGHDN, CDR2 FVKESK. The CDR3 spans 15 residues. Trimming left V 6 bases short and J 8 bases short, with 20 bases between. Here the CDR3 DNA reads TGTGCCAGCAGACGCGAGCGGGCCCCTCCCGATGAGCAGTTCTTC. Translated: CASRRERAPPDEQFF.